Included here is one TCR beta chain sequence, with context. Germline loops: CDR1 LGHDT, CDR2 YNNKEL (reference sequence). This CDR3 region has 17 residues. With V trimmed by 5 bases and J by 5 bases, 13 bases remained unmatched. As handled by the study authors: Using reference gene primer amplification, nucleated cell counts were estimated. Only in-frame clones appear in the TCRdb table, and some are missing; sequencing was by immunoSEQ multiplex PCR. V, J and clone size reflect that table, while D and trimming were determined from the DNA. The data show about 160,000 clones, about nine tenths seen once. This sample is drawn from a study of blood T cell repertoires in COVID-19.

The V and J genes are TRBV3-1 (or the pseudogene TRBV3-2) and TRBJ2-5; 11 bases align to TRBD2. The sample taken for sequencing was peripheral blood. The receptor was isolated from a woman aged 55-69 years with active or convalescent COVID-19. The CDR3 sequence is CASSSPVSTSGMETQYF. The CDR3 nucleotides are TGTGCCAGCAGCTCCCCGGTCTCGACTAGCGGGATGGAGACCCAGTACTTC.